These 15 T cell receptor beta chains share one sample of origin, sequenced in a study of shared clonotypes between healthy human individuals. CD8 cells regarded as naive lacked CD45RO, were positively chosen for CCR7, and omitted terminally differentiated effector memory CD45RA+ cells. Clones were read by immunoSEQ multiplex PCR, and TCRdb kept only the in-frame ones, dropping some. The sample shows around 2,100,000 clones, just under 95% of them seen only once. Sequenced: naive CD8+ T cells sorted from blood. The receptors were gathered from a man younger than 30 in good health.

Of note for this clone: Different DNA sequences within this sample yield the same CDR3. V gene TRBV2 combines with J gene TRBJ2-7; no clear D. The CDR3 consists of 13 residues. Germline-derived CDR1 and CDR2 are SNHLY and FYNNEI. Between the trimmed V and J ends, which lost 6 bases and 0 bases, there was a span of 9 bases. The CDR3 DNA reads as TGTGCCAGCAGCCCTCCTAGCTCCTACGAGCAGTACTTC. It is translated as CASSPPSSYEQYF.

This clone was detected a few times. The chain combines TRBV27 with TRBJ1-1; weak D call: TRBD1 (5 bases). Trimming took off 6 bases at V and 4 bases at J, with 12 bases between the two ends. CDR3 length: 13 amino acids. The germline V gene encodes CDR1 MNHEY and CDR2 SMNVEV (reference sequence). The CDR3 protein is CASSSQAFTEAFF. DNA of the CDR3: TGTGCCAGCAGCTCACAGGCTTTCACTGAAGCTTTCTTT.

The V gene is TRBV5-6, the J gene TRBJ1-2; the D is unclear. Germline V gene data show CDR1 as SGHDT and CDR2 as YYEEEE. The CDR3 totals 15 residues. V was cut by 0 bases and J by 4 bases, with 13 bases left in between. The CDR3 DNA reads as TGTGCCAGCAGCTTGGTCACGGAAGGTATCTATGGCTACACCTTC. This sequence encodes CASSLVTEGIYGYTF.

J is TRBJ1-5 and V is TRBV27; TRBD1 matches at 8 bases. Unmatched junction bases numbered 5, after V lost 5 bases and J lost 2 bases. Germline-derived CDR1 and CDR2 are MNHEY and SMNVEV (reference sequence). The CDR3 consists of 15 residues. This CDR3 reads CASSMTGAGNQPQHF. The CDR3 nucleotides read TGTGCCAGCAGTATGACAGGGGCGGGCAATCAGCCCCAGCATTTT.

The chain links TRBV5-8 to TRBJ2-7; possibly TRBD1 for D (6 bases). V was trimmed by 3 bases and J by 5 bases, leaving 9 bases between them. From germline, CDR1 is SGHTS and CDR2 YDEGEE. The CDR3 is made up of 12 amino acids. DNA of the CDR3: TGTGCCAGCAGCTCCCGACAGGACGAGCAGTACTTC. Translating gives CASSSRQDEQYF.

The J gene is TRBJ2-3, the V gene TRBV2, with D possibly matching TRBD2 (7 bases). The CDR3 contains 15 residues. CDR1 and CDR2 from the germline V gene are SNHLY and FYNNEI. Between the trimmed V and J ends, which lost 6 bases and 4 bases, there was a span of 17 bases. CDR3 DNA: TGTGCCAGCAGGGCTTACAGGGAGGGGCCAGATACGCAGTATTTT. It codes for CASRAYREGPDTQYF.

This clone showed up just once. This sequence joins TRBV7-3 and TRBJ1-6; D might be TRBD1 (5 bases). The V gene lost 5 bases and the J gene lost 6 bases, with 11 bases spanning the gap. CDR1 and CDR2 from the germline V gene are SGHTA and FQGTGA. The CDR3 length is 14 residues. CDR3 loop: CASSPGRSNSPLHF. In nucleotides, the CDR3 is TGTGCCAGCAGCCCGGGACGGAGTAATTCACCCCTCCACTTT.

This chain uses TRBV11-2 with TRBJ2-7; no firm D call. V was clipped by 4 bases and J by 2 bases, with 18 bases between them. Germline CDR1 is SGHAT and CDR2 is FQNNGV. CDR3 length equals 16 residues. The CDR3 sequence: CASSSPGRTETYEQYF. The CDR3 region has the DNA TGTGCCAGCAGCTCCCCCGGACGGACGGAGACCTACGAGCAGTACTTC.

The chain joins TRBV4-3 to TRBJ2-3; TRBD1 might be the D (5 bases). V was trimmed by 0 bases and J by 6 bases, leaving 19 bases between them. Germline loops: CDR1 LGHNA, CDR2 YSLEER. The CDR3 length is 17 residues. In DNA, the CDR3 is TGCGCCAGCAGCCAAGAGGATCCAGGGTCCGGGTCGGATACGCAGTATTTT. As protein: CASSQEDPGSGSDTQYF.

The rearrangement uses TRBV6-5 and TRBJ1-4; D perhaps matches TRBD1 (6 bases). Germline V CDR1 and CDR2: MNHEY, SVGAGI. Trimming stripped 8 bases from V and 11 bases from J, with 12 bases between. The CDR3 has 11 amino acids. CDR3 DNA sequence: TGTGCCAGCGGAGGGGGTGGCAAACTGTTTTTT. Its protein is CASGGGGKLFF.

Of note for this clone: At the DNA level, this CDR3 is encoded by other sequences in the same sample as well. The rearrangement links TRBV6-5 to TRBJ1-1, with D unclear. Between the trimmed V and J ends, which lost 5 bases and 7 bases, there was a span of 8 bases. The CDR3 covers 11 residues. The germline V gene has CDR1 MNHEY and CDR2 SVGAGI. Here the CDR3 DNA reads TGTGCCAGCAGTGCCGGGATTGAAGCTTTCTTT. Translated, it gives CASSAGIEAFF.

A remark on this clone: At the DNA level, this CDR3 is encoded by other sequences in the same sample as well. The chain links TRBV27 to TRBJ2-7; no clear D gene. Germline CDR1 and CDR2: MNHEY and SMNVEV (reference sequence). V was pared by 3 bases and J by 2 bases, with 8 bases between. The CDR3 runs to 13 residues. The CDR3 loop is CASSFRAAYEQYF. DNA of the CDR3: TGTGCCAGCAGTTTTCGCGCAGCCTACGAGCAGTACTTC.

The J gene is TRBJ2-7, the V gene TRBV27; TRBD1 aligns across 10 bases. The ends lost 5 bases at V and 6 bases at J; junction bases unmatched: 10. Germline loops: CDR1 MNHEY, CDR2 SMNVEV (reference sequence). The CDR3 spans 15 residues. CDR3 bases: TGTGCCAGCAGTGCGGGACAGGGGAAGAACGGCGAGCAGTACTTC. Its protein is CASSAGQGKNGEQYF.

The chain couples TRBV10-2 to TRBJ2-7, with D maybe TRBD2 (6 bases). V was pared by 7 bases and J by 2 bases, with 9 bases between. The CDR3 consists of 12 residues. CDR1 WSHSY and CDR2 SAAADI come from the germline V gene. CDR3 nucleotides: TGCGCCAGCACTACGGGAGCCTACGAGCAGTACTTC. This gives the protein CASTTGAYEQYF.

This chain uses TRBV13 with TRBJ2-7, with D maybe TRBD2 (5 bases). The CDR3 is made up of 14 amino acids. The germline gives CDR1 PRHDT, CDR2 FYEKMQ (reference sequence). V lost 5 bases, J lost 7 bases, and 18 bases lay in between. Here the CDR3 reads CASSPRTSLWEQYF. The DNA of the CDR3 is TGTGCCAGCAGCCCCCGGACTTCCCTCTGGGAGCAGTACTTC.